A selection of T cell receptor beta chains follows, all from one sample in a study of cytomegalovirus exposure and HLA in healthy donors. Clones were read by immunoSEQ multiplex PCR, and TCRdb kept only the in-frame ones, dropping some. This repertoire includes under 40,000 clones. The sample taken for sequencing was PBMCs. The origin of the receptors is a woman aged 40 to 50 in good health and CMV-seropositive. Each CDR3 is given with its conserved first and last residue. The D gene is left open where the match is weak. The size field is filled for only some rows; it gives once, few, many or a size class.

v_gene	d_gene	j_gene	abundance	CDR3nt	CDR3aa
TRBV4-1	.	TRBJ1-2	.	TGCGCCAGCAGCCACAATTCTGGAGCGGCCTATGGCTACACCTTC	CASSHNSGAAYGYTF
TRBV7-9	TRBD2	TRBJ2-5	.	TGTGCCAGCAGCCCCAGACTAGCGGGAGGGCCTCGGGAGACCCAGTACTTC	CASSPRLAGGPRETQYF
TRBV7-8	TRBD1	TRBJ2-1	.	TGTGCCAGCAGCACGGACAGGGAAACTGAGCAGTTCTTC	CASSTDRETEQFF
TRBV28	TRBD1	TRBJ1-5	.	TGTGCCAGCAGTCACTTTCTGACAGGGGTACCTCAGCCCCAGCATTTT	CASSHFLTGVPQPQHF
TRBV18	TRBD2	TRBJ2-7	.	TGTGCCAGCTCGGATGGGACTAGCGGGAGGCTCTACGAGCAGTACTTC	CASSDGTSGRLYEQYF
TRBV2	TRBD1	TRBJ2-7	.	TGTGCCAGCAGCCCCGACAGGGGTAAAGAGCAGTACTTC	CASSPDRGKEQYF
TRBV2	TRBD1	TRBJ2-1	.	TGTGCCAGCAGGGGGCAGGGGGATGAGCAGTTCTTC	CASRGQGDEQFF
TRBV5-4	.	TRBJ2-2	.	TGTGCCAGCAGACTGTCCGGTAACGGGGAGCTGTTTTTT	CASRLSGNGELFF
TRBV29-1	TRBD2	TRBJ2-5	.	TGCAGCGCAGTGAGCGGACTAGCGGACTGGGGCAACCAAGAGACCCAGTACTTC	CSAVSGLADWGNQETQYF
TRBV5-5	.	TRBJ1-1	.	TGTGCCAGCAGCTTGACGCCAGGGCGATCCACTGAAGCTTTCTTT	CASSLTPGRSTEAFF
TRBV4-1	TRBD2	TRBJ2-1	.	TGCGCCAGCACCCAAAGTGTGTCTAGCGGGAGAAATGAGCAGTTCTTC	CASTQSVSSGRNEQFF
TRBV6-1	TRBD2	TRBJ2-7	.	TGTGCCGGACGACTAGCGGGGGGCTACGAGCAGTACTTC	CAGRLAGGYEQYF
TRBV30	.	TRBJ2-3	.	TGTGCCTGGAGCCTCGGGATTGATACGCAGTATTTT	CAWSLGIDTQYF
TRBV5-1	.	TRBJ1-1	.	TGCGCCAGCAGCTTGGTTCGGGGGTACACTGAAGCTTTCTTT	CASSLVRGYTEAFF
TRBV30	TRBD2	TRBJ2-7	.	TGTGCCTGGGACCAGGGACTAGCGGGAGCCGAGCAGTACTTC	CAWDQGLAGAEQYF
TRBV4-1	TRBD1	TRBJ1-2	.	TGCGCCAGCAGTCCCGGGACAGAGAACTATGGCTACACCTTC	CASSPGTENYGYTF
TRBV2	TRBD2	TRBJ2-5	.	TGTGCCAGCAGTGATTTAGCGGGAGGCGGGGAGACCCAGTACTTC	CASSDLAGGGETQYF
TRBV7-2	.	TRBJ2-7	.	TGTGCCAGCAGCCACCCTGCGGTCTACGAGCAGTACTTC	CASSHPAVYEQYF
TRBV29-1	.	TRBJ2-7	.	TGCAGCGTTGGAGGCAGGGCGAGCTACGAGCAGTACTTC	CSVGGRASYEQYF
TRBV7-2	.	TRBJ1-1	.	TGTGCCAGCAGCTTAGTTTACGGGGGAACTGAAGCTTTCTTT	CASSLVYGGTEAFF
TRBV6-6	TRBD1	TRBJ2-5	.	TGTGCCAGCAGTTCGGAGACAGGGATGGAGACCCAGTACTTC	CASSSETGMETQYF
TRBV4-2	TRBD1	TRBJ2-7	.	TGTGCCAGCAGCCAAGCACTGGGGACAGGGTCCTACGAGCAGTACTTC	CASSQALGTGSYEQYF
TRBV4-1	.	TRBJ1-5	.	TGCGCCAGCAGTCAGGGGAGCCAACAGCCCCAGCATTTT	CASSQGSQQPQHF
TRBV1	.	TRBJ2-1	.	TGCACCAGCAGCCAAGTATCAGGGACTGGTGAGCAGTTCTTC	CTSSQVSGTGEQFF
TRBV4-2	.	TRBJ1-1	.	TGTGCCAGCAGCCAACCTGGCGGGAACACTGAAGCTTTCTTT	CASSQPGGNTEAFF
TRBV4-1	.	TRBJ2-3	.	TGCGCCAGCAGCCGGGGCCTTAGCACAGATACGCAGTATTTT	CASSRGLSTDTQYF
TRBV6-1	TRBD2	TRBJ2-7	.	TGTGCCAGCAGTGCCCCGGGACTAGCGGGAGGCAAGTCCTACGAGCAGTACTTC	CASSAPGLAGGKSYEQYF
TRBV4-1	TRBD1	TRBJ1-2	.	TGCGCCAGCAGCCAATTTTGGCCAGGGGGCGAAGGCTATGGCTACACCTTC	CASSQFWPGGEGYGYTF
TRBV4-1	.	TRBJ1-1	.	TGCGCCAGCAGCCACCAGACGGGAGAGGGCAACACTGAAGCTTTCTTT	CASSHQTGEGNTEAFF
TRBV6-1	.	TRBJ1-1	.	TGTGCCAGCCGAGGACAGCCCGAGAACACTGAAGCTTTCTTT	CASRGQPENTEAFF
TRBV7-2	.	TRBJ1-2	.	TGTGCCAGCAGCTCCCCGGGGGATGGCTACACCTTC	CASSSPGDGYTF
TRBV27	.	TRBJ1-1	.	TGTGCCAGCAGCCCCGGGAGGAACACTGAAGCTTTCTTT	CASSPGRNTEAFF
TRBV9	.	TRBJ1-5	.	TGTGCCAGCAGCGAGCGGGGACATAGCAATCAGCCCCAGCATTTT	CASSERGHSNQPQHF
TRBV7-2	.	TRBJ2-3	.	TGTGCCAGCAGCCCCCCCTACTCGAGGGATACGCAGTATTTT	CASSPPYSRDTQYF
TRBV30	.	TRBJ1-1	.	TGTGCCTGGAGTGGACAGGCGAACACTGAAGCTTTCTTT	CAWSGQANTEAFF
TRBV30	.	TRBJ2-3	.	TGTGCCTGGACCCTAGGGGTTCCCCCAAATACGCAGTATTTT	CAWTLGVPPNTQYF
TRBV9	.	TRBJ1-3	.	TGTGCCAGCAGCCAACAAGTGCGGACAGCTGGAAACACCATATATTTT	CASSQQVRTAGNTIYF
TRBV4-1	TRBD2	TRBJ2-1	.	TGCGCCAGCAGCCAAGATGGAGGAGGGCTAGCGGGTGACAATGAGCAGTTCTTC	CASSQDGGGLAGDNEQFF
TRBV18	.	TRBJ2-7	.	TGTGCCAGCGCACTACTCTCCCTGGACGGGATCTACGAGCAGTACTTC	CASALLSLDGIYEQYF
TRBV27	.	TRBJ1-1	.	TGTGCCAGCACCCCGGGATGGGGTGAGATAGGCACTGAAGCTTTCTTT	CASTPGWGEIGTEAFF
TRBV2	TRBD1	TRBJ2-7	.	TGTGCCAGCAGTGAAGGGGACAGTTACTACGAGCAGTACTTC	CASSEGDSYYEQYF
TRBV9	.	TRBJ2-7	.	TGTGCCAGCAGCCCCAGCGGGTTGCCCTACTATTACGAGCAGTACTTC	CASSPSGLPYYYEQYF
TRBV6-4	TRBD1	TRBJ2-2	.	TGTGCCAGCAGTGAAGACAGGGCCGGGGAGCTGTTTTTT	CASSEDRAGELFF
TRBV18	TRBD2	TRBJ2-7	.	TGTGCCAGCTCACCAGAGCGGGAGAGGGAGCAGTACTTC	CASSPEREREQYF
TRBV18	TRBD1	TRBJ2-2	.	TGTGCCAGCTCACCTACAGGGGGATACACCGGGGAGCTGTTTTTT	CASSPTGGYTGELFF
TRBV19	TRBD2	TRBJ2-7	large	TGTGCCAGTAGTATTTCCGGGGGGGGCGAGCAGTACTTC	CASSISGGGEQYF
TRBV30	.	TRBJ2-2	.	TGTGCCTGGGAGGGCACCGGGGAGCTGTTTTTT	CAWEGTGELFF
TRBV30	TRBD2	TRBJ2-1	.	TGTGCCTGGACCGATTTCAGGGGGACTAGCGGCAACAATGAGCAGTTCTTC	CAWTDFRGTSGNNEQFF
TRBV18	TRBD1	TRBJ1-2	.	TGTGCCAGCTCACCACTCGGAGGCCGTGGGACAGGGAATTATGGCTACACCTTC	CASSPLGGRGTGNYGYTF
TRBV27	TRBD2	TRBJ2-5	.	TGTGCCAGCAGTTTGCGTTGGACTAGCGGAATTCAAGAGACCCAGTACTTC	CASSLRWTSGIQETQYF
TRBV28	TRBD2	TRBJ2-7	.	TGTGCCAGCACCTTGCGGGGGAGTATCGACGAGCAGTACTTC	CASTLRGSIDEQYF
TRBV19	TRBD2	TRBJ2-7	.	TGTGCCAGTAGTGTTCCTAGCGGGAGCCATTACGAGCAGTACTTC	CASSVPSGSHYEQYF
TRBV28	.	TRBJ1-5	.	TGTGCCAGCAGTCCAGACAATCAGCCCCAGCATTTT	CASSPDNQPQHF
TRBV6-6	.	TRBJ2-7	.	TGTGCCAGCAGTTACTCAAGGACAACCTACGAGCAGTACTTC	CASSYSRTTYEQYF
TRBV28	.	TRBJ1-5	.	TGTGCCAGCAGAACAGGGTTAGGTCAGCCCCAGCATTTT	CASRTGLGQPQHF
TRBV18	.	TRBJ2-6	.	TGTGCCAGCTCACCTCAACTGTCTGGGGCCAACGTCCTGACTTTC	CASSPQLSGANVLTF